A few counts support the clone carrying this T cell receptor (beta chain). The antigen is undetermined. The V gene's germline CDR1 is WNHNN and CDR2 SYGVQD (reference sequence). The CDR3 contains 15 residues. V dropped 0 bases and J dropped 6 bases, with 12 bases sitting between them. These data are taken from a study of shared clonotypes between healthy human individuals. Study-wide background: Researchers drew samples from two women and a few men aged 18 to 49. Study findings and constraints: Against clonotypes common to all four donors, non-shared ones had lower generation probabilities.

Measured with immunoSEQ multiplex PCR; TCRdb has only the in-frame clones, and not every one. The sample consists of 850,000 to 1,200,000 clones, around 76% of them appearing once. The rearrangement links TRBV10-1 to TRBJ2-1; D is perhaps TRBD1 (5 bases). The sequence derives from a man aged 18 to 30 in good health. Sample: memory CD4+ T cells sorted from blood. The sample's subset: CD45RA-negative fraction. CDR3 coding DNA: TGCGCCAGCAGTGAGTCGGGGCTAAACGCCAATGAGCAGTTCTTC. It yields the protein CASSESGLNANEQFF.